These 30 T cell receptor beta chains share one sample of origin, sequenced in a study of T cell responses to AZD1222 COVID-19 vaccine. Using immunoSEQ multiplex PCR, the repertoire was profiled, and TCRdb retains in-frame clones only, with some absent. The sample contains some 200,000 clones, just over 90% of which appear only once. Sequenced material: peripheral blood, taken 28 days after the second AZD1222 dose. The receptor set was obtained from an adult who received the AZD1222 COVID-19 vaccine.

This chain joins TRBV30 and TRBJ2-3; D is perhaps TRBD2 (7 bases). V lost 0 bases to trimming and J lost 2 bases, with 9 bases between them. The CDR3 loop spans 14 amino acids. CDR1 and CDR2 from the germline V gene are GTSNPN and SVGIG (reference sequence). DNA for the CDR3: TGTGCCTGGAGTGTCGGGGGGCCCACAGATACGCAGTATTTT. Protein product: CAWSVGGPTDTQYF. Combining the CDR3 with reference TRBV30 and TRBJ2-3 gives the whole variable domain SQTIHQWPATLVQPVGSPLSLECTVEGTSNPNLYWYRQAAGRGLQLLFYSVGIGQISSEVPQNLSASRPQDRQFILSSKKLLLSDSGFYLCAWSVGGPTDTQYFGPGTRLTVL.

This chain joins TRBV6-2 or TRBV6-3 and TRBJ1-5; weak D call: TRBD1 (6 bases). This CDR3 spans 16 amino acids. The germline V gene has CDR1 MNHEY and CDR2 SVGEGT. V dropped 6 bases and J dropped 0 bases, with 15 bases sitting between them. The CDR3 loop is CASSPRTDHSNQPQHF. The CDR3 coding sequence is TGTGCCAGCAGCCCTAGGACAGACCATAGCAATCAGCCCCAGCATTTT.

The rearrangement links TRBV10-1 to TRBJ2-3; tentatively, D is TRBD2 (5 bases). The CDR3 is 13 amino acids. V was cut by 5 bases and J by 1 base, with 7 bases left in between. Germline-derived CDR1 and CDR2 are WNHNN and SYGVQD (reference sequence). DNA of the CDR3: TGCGCCAGCAGTCGGGAAGGCACAGATACGCAGTATTTT. Translating it yields CASSREGTDTQYF.

The CDR3 here is CASSLARVNEQFF. The CDR3 nucleotides read TGTGCCAGCAGCTTAGCAAGGGTCAATGAGCAGTTCTTC. The V gene is TRBV7-9, the J gene TRBJ2-1; D unresolved. Germline lookup yields CDR1 SEHNR and CDR2 FQNEAQ (reference sequence). The V and J ends lost 0 bases and 6 bases respectively, with 6 bases between them. This CDR3 is 13 amino acids long.

The chain links TRBV7-2 to TRBJ1-2, with a weak D call TRBD1 (6 bases). CDR1 is SGHTA and CDR2 is FQGNSA in the germline V gene. This CDR3 region has 14 residues. Trimming removed 3 bases at V and 2 bases at J, with 10 bases between. CDR3: CASSFSGGNYGYTF. DNA for the CDR3: TGTGCCAGCAGCTTCTCGGGGGGCAACTATGGCTACACCTTC.

The chain employs TRBV2 and TRBJ2-7, with 9 nucleotides matching TRBD1. With V trimmed by 7 bases and J by 3 bases, 10 bases remained unmatched. CDR1 is SNHLY and CDR2 is FYNNEI in the germline V gene. This CDR3 is 15 amino acids long. CDR3 loop: CASTIGGQGHYEQYF. DNA of the CDR3: TGTGCCAGCACAATAGGGGGACAGGGTCACTACGAGCAGTACTTC. Drawing the rest from reference TRBV2 and TRBJ2-7, the complete variable domain is EPEVTQTPSHQVTQMGQEVILRCVPISNHLYFYWYRQILGQKVEFLVSFYNNEISEKSEIFDDQFSVERPDGSNFTLKIRSTKLEDSAMYFCASTIGGQGHYEQYFGPGTRLTVT.

This clone was seen once. V and J are TRBV25-1 and TRBJ2-7; 11 bases match TRBD1. From germline, CDR1 is MGHDK and CDR2 SYGVNS. The CDR3 sequence is 14 residues long. Trimming cost V 4 bases and J 6 bases; bases outside gene matches: 5. The CDR3 here is CASSAGTGGPEQYF. CDR3 sequence (DNA): TGTGCCAGCAGTGCCGGGACAGGGGGACCCGAGCAGTACTTC.

The chain is built from TRBV5-4 and TRBJ1-2; possibly TRBD1 for D (6 bases). The CDR3 is 18 residues long. CDR1 and CDR2 (germline): SGHNT, YYREEE (reference sequence). V was shortened by 0 bases and J by 8 bases, with 26 bases between the two germline ends. The CDR3 region is CASSLGARAGGPGGGYTF. The CDR3 DNA reads as TGTGCCAGCAGCTTGGGGGCCCGGGCAGGAGGACCCGGGGGCGGCTACACCTTC.

The CDR3 nucleotides are TGCGCCAGCAGCTTGGGGGACTACTCCTACGAGCAGTACTTC. This translates into CASSLGDYSYEQYF. The chain is built from TRBV5-1 and TRBJ2-7, with TRBD2 matching 7 bases. The germline V gene encodes CDR1 SGHRS and CDR2 YFSETQ. CDR3 length: 14 residues. V dropped 0 bases and J dropped 0; count of bases not matched to a gene: 0.

The chain employs TRBV4-2 and TRBJ2-3; 12 nucleotides match TRBD2. Germline lookup yields CDR1 LGHNA and CDR2 YNFKEQ. The length of the CDR3 is 18 residues. The J segment lost 3 bases and the V segment lost 1 base, leaving 8 bases of the junction unmatched. CDR3 DNA: TGTGCCAGCAGCCAAGGACTAGCGGGAGCGGCTGTGACAGATACGCAGTATTTT. Amino acid sequence: CASSQGLAGAAVTDTQYF.

This chain joins TRBV5-6 and TRBJ2-2; 8 nucleotides match TRBD1. The V and J ends lost 3 bases and 1 base, in that order; junction bases with no gene match: 2. The CDR3 runs 15 residues. Germline lookup yields CDR1 SGHDT and CDR2 YYEEEE. Written as DNA, the CDR3 is TGTGCCAGCAGCTGGACAGGGAGGAACACCGGGGAGCTGTTTTTT. Protein sequence: CASSWTGRNTGELFF.

The CDR3 is CASSKDRNYGYTF. The CDR3 bases are TGTGCCAGCAGCAAGGACAGGAACTATGGCTACACCTTC. V usage is TRBV7-3 and J usage is TRBJ1-2, with 7 bases lining up with TRBD1. J was trimmed by 2 bases and V by 5 bases; bases with no gene match: 2. From germline, CDR1 is SGHTA and CDR2 FQGTGA. This CDR3 has 13 amino acids.

This clone was observed a handful of times. The CDR3 spells CASSKAHTDDTYGYTF. CDR3 sequence (DNA): TGTGCCAGTAGTAAGGCTCACACCGACGATACCTATGGCTACACCTTC. The chain combines TRBV19 with TRBJ1-2; D unclear. Germline values: CDR1 LNHDA, CDR2 SQIVND (reference sequence). The CDR3 totals 16 residues. V lost 4 bases and J 4 bases, leaving 19 bases between the germline ends.

This chain uses TRBV2 with TRBJ2-2, with D possibly TRBD2 on 6 matching bases. Trimming left V 7 bases short and J 2 bases short, with 11 bases between. The CDR3 contains 14 residues. Germline values: CDR1 SNHLY, CDR2 FYNNEI. The CDR3 nucleotides read TGTGCCAGCAAGGCTAGCGCAAACACCGGGGAGCTGTTTTTT. This codes for CASKASANTGELFF.

V gene TRBV3-1 (or the pseudogene TRBV3-2) combines with J gene TRBJ1-2; perhaps TRBD1 as D (5 bases). The CDR3 is 14 amino acids. Looked up from germline, CDR1 is LGHDT and CDR2 is YNNKEL (reference sequence). V was clipped by 1 base and J by 4 bases, with 10 bases between them. DNA for the CDR3: TGTGCCAGCAGCCAAGTGGGGGGGGTCTATGGCTACACCTTC. Amino acids: CASSQVGGVYGYTF.

The rearrangement links TRBV19 to TRBJ1-6, with 9 bases identical to TRBD1. This CDR3 region has 14 residues. In germline, CDR1 is LNHDA, CDR2 SQIVND (reference sequence). The V gene end was trimmed by 7 bases and the J gene end by 7 bases; junction bases not matched to a gene: 5. The CDR3 nucleotides are TGTGCCAGTACCGTGGACAGGGGAAATTCACCCCTCCACTTT. This gives the protein CASTVDRGNSPLHF. Variable domain in full (rest from reference TRBV19 and TRBJ1-6): DGGITQSPKYLFRKEGQNVTLSCEQNLNHDAMYWYRQDPGQGLRLIYYSQIVNDFQKGDIAEGYSVSREKKESFPLTVTSAQKNPTAFYLCASTVDRGNSPLHFGNGTRLTVT.

The J gene is TRBJ2-7, the V gene TRBV11-2; D is unclear. V shed 3 bases and J shed 1 base, with 13 bases lying between them. CDR1 and CDR2 (germline): SGHAT, FQNNGV. The CDR3 is 15 amino acids. The CDR3 protein is CASSFEQTLSYEQYF. The CDR3 coding sequence is TGTGCCAGCAGCTTTGAACAGACTCTTTCCTACGAGCAGTACTTC. The full variable domain, in which reference TRBV11-2 and TRBJ2-7 provide the parts outside the CDR3, is EAGVAQSPRYKIIEKRQSVAFWCNPISGHATLYWYQQILGQGPKLLIQFQNNGVVDDSQLPKDRFSAERLKGVDSTLKIQPAKLEDSAVYLCASSFEQTLSYEQYFGPGTRLTVT.

This chain joins TRBV10-1 and TRBJ2-3; TRBD2 agrees at 11 bases. Trimming at V came to 9 bases and at J to 0 bases, leaving 11 bases not matched to a gene. Germline values: CDR1 WNHNN, CDR2 SYGVQD (reference sequence). The length of the CDR3 is 17 residues. The CDR3 DNA reads as TGCGCCAGGGAGGGGGCTAGCGGGGGGCTCAGCACAGATACGCAGTATTTT. Its protein product is CAREGASGGLSTDTQYF.

In DNA, the CDR3 is TGTGCCAGCTCACCACCGAGGCGTGGTGAAGTCCCTCTCGCGTCCTACGAGCAGTACTTC. This gives the protein CASSPPRRGEVPLASYEQYF. The chain recombines TRBV18 with TRBJ2-7; D ambiguous. V lost 0 bases to trimming and J lost 1 base, with 25 bases between them. In germline, CDR1 is KGHSH, CDR2 LQKENI. The CDR3 has 20 residues.

This sequence joins TRBV2 and TRBJ2-1, with 10 positions matching TRBD1. J was trimmed by 2 bases and V by 6 bases; bases with no gene match: 7. This CDR3 is 16 amino acids long. The germline gives CDR1 SNHLY, CDR2 FYNNEI. CDR3 in amino acids: CASRAGTGVTYNEQFF. CDR3 DNA: TGTGCCAGCAGAGCCGGGACAGGGGTTACCTACAATGAGCAGTTCTTC.

The genes are TRBV18 and TRBJ2-3; D not resolved. CDR3 length: 13 amino acids. V was pared by 11 bases and J by 0 bases, with 12 bases between. Looked up from germline, CDR1 is KGHSH and CDR2 is LQKENI. The CDR3 DNA sequence: TGTGCCTCATTGACGGGTAGCACAGATACGCAGTATTTT. It yields the protein CASLTGSTDTQYF.

The chain carries TRBV27 and TRBJ1-1, with a tentative D call TRBD1 (6 bases). There are 13 residues in the CDR3. The V gene lost 4 bases and the J gene lost 5 bases, with 11 bases spanning the gap. Germline CDR1 reads MNHEY; CDR2 reads SMNVEV (reference sequence). CDR3 in DNA: TGTGCCAGCAGTTCAGGGAGGGGGACTGAAGCTTTCTTT. Its protein product is CASSSGRGTEAFF.

The rearrangement links TRBV7-9 to TRBJ2-3, with TRBD2 matching 9 bases. Looked up from germline, CDR1 is SEHNR and CDR2 is FQNEAQ (reference sequence). Losses at the gene ends were 5 bases for V and 3 bases for J; bases not matched to a gene: 18. This CDR3 has 19 amino acids. Written as DNA, the CDR3 is TGTGCCAGCAGCCCCCGAGGAGCGGGAGGACGACGTCGTACAGATACGCAGTATTTT. Residues: CASSPRGAGGRRRTDTQYF.

This chain joins TRBV6-1 and TRBJ1-2; maybe TRBD1 (5 bases). The V gene's germline CDR1 is MNHNS and CDR2 SASEGT. V was shortened by 0 bases and J by 5 bases, with 10 bases between the two germline ends. The CDR3 extends over 14 amino acids. CDR3 amino acids: CASSEANGGYGYTF. The CDR3 DNA sequence: TGTGCCAGCAGTGAAGCGAACGGGGGATATGGCTACACCTTC.

The J gene is TRBJ2-1, the V gene TRBV11-1; TRBD2 aligns across 13 bases. V trimming: 3 bases; J trimming: 7 bases; junction bases outside the gene matches: 6. CDR1 and CDR2 from the germline V gene are SGHAT and FQDESV (reference sequence). The CDR3 loop spans 16 amino acids. CDR3 sequence: CASSFELAGGGNEQFF. CDR3 sequence (DNA): TGTGCCAGCAGCTTCGAACTAGCGGGAGGGGGTAATGAGCAGTTCTTC.

This clone was seen only a few times. The chain employs TRBV5-4 and TRBJ2-5, with D possibly TRBD1 on 6 matching bases. V gave up 4 bases and J gave up 5 bases, with 18 bases separating them. Germline CDR1 reads SGHNT; CDR2 reads YYREEE (reference sequence). CDR3 length: 15 residues. CDR3 sequence (DNA): TGTGCCAGCAGCACCCAGACAGGCCCCTCGGAGACCCAGTACTTC. Protein: CASSTQTGPSETQYF.

The chain links TRBV18 to TRBJ1-5, with D hard to call. The CDR3 contains 12 residues. Germline loops: CDR1 KGHSH, CDR2 LQKENI. The ends were cut back, 2 bases at V and 6 bases at J, with 5 bases in the middle. For the CDR3, the DNA is TGTGCCAGCTCACCAGGGGTTCAGCCCCAGCATTTT. Its protein product is CASSPGVQPQHF. The entire variable domain, with the rest obtained from reference TRBV18 and TRBJ1-5, is as follows: NAGVMQNPRHLVRRRGQEARLRCSPMKGHSHVYWYRQLPEEGLKFMVYLQKENIIDESGMPKERFSAEFPKEGPSILRIQQVVRGDSAAYFCASSPGVQPQHFGDGTRLSIL.

The chain carries TRBV19 and TRBJ1-2; TRBD1 aligns across 10 bases. Germline trimming cut 7 bases from V and 8 bases from J; bases unmatched to any gene: 16. The CDR3 loop spans 16 amino acids. Per germline, CDR1 LNHDA and CDR2 SQIVND (reference sequence). CDR3 nucleotide sequence: TGTGCCAGTAAACGTGGGGGTGACAGGGGGCTAAGAGGCTACACCTTC. Protein product: CASKRGGDRGLRGYTF.

The chain employs TRBV7-9 and TRBJ1-3; no definite D call. The CDR3 contains 12 residues. From germline, CDR1 is SEHNR and CDR2 FQNEAQ (reference sequence). Between the trimmed V and J ends, which lost 5 bases and 9 bases, there was a span of 11 bases. DNA for the CDR3: TGTGCCAGCAGCATAGAGGGTGGCACCATATATTTT. This sequence encodes CASSIEGGTIYF.

This CDR3 is CASSLGLQGVDTEAFF. CDR3 nucleotides: TGTGCCAGCAGCTTAGGACTCCAGGGGGTGGACACTGAAGCTTTCTTT. The chain employs TRBV7-9 and TRBJ1-1; 7 bases are a match to TRBD1. The CDR3 has 16 amino acids. Germline-derived CDR1 and CDR2 are SEHNR and FQNEAQ (reference sequence). V dropped 1 base and J dropped 3; count of bases not matched to a gene: 8.